Sequencing of this T cell receptor (beta chain) was carried out in a study of blood T cell dynamics during melanoma immunotherapy. The time point: week 3, after first cycle of checkpoint inhibitor. The CDR3 covers 13 residues. The V gene lost 4 bases and the J gene lost 5 bases, with 12 bases spanning the gap. Germline-derived CDR1 and CDR2 are SSHAT and FNYEAQ (reference sequence). Measured with immunoSEQ multiplex PCR; TCRdb has only the in-frame clones, and not every one. Among roughly 12,000 clones listed, about four fifths were seen once. The sequence was collected from a human donor with melanoma. This material consisted of blood, taken from a patient treated with checkpoint blockade. V gene TRBV7-7 combines with J gene TRBJ2-7; D possibly corresponds to TRBD2 (6 bases). CDR3 in amino acids: CASSSSPGDEQYF. CDR3 bases: TGTGCCAGCAGCTCCAGCCCGGGGGACGAGCAGTACTTC.